Listed below are T cell receptor beta chains from one sample, sequenced in a study of technical replicates of blood from a few donors. This table comes from immunoSEQ multiplex PCR, and its TCRdb copy is limited to in-frame clones, with some not included. The sample includes about 88,000 clones, roughly 92% of them seen just once. The specimen was T cells isolated from PBMCs. All receptors derive from a human donor in good health. CDR3s include the opening cysteine and the closing phenylalanine or tryptophan. Fields, in order: V gene, clone size, D gene, J gene, CDR3 DNA, CDR3 protein. The D gene is left open where the match is weak. Clone size, where shown, is once, few, many, or a class for clones that have expanded.

V: TRBV11-2; size: NA; D: TRBD2; J: TRBJ2-3; DNA: TGTGCCAGCAGCTTAGATTTGGAACTAGCGGGGGCCCGCACAGATACGCAGTATTTT; CDR3: CASSLDLELAGARTDTQYF
V: TRBV5-1; size: once; D: NA; J: TRBJ2-5; DNA: TGCGCCAGCAGCTTGCGAGGGTTGGAGACCCAGTACTTC; CDR3: CASSLRGLETQYF
V: TRBV5-6; size: NA; D: NA; J: TRBJ2-5; DNA: TGTGCCAGCAGCGCTAGACATGAGGGAGAGACCCAGTACTTC; CDR3: CASSARHEGETQYF
V: TRBV19; size: NA; D: TRBD1; J: TRBJ1-2; DNA: TGTGCCAGTAGTTGGGCTGGGACAGACTATGGCTACACCTTC; CDR3: CASSWAGTDYGYTF
V: TRBV6-1; size: NA; D: TRBD2; J: TRBJ2-1; DNA: TGTGCCAGCAGTGACTTAAATCTAGCGGGAGAGGTTAGTTATGAGCAGTTCTTC; CDR3: CASSDLNLAGEVSYEQFF
V: TRBV5-6; size: NA; D: TRBD2; J: TRBJ2-3; DNA: TGTGCCAGCAGGTTGGGGGGGGGCACAGATACGCAGTATTTT; CDR3: CASRLGGGTDTQYF
V: TRBV5-1; size: NA; D: NA; J: TRBJ2-1; DNA: TGCGCCAGCAGCTTCTCCAGGGTGATACTTTACAATGAGCAGTTCTTC; CDR3: CASSFSRVILYNEQFF
V: TRBV5-5; size: NA; D: NA; J: TRBJ1-2; DNA: TGTGCCAGCAGCTTGGAAATTCGGTTCTATGGCTACACCTTC; CDR3: CASSLEIRFYGYTF
V: TRBV19; size: NA; D: TRBD1; J: TRBJ1-4; DNA: TGTGCCAGTAGTCCGCGGACAGGGAAACTGTTTTTT; CDR3: CASSPRTGKLFF
V: TRBV19; size: NA; D: TRBD2; J: TRBJ2-5; DNA: TGTGCCAGTAATTTTGATAGCGGGAGGGCCTCGGAGACCCAGTACTTC; CDR3: CASNFDSGRASETQYF
V: TRBV10-1; size: NA; D: NA; J: TRBJ2-4; DNA: TGCGCCAGCGCCTCCGGGGAGTCCCTAGCCAAAAACATTCAGTACTTC; CDR3: CASASGESLAKNIQYF
V: TRBV9; size: NA; D: NA; J: TRBJ1-2; DNA: TGTGCCAGCAGCGTAGATTCGCAAGGGAGGAGTGGCTACACCTTC; CDR3: CASSVDSQGRSGYTF
V: TRBV5-1; size: NA; D: TRBD1; J: TRBJ1-2; DNA: TGCGCCAGCAGCTTGGAGCAGGACAGGGTATCCGGCTACACCTTC; CDR3: CASSLEQDRVSGYTF
V: TRBV7-9; size: NA; D: NA; J: TRBJ2-7; DNA: TGTGCCAGCAGCTCACCACGGAGGTCCCACGAGCAGTACTTC; CDR3: CASSSPRRSHEQYF
V: TRBV27; size: once; D: TRBD2; J: TRBJ2-3; DNA: TGTGCCAGCAGTATAACTAGCGGGGGAAGCACAGATACGCAGTATTTT; CDR3: CASSITSGGSTDTQYF
V: TRBV5-1; size: NA; D: TRBD1; J: TRBJ1-1; DNA: TGCGCCAGCAGCTTCGGACAGGGGGATGTAAAAGCTTTCTTT; CDR3: CASSFGQGDVKAFF
V: TRBV7-9; size: few; D: NA; J: TRBJ1-1; DNA: TGTGCCAGCAGCTTGGAGGCTGAAGCTTTCTTT; CDR3: CASSLEAEAFF
V: TRBV4-1; size: NA; D: NA; J: TRBJ2-7; DNA: TGCGCCAGCAGCCAGCGTCCCCCCGGAGACGGGATCGACGAGCAGTACTTC; CDR3: CASSQRPPGDGIDEQYF
V: TRBV6-6; size: NA; D: TRBD1; J: TRBJ2-3; DNA: TGTGCCAGCAGTTCCCAGGGGGCGCGTCAAGATACGCAGTATTTT; CDR3: CASSSQGARQDTQYF
V: TRBV11-2; size: NA; D: TRBD1; J: TRBJ1-2; DNA: TGTGCCAGCAGAGGGACAGGGCGCGGCTATGGCTACACCTTC; CDR3: CASRGTGRGYGYTF
V: TRBV6-5; size: NA; D: TRBD2; J: TRBJ2-7; DNA: TGTGCCAGCGGAGGGATAGCGGGAGTTCTCGAGCAGTACTTC; CDR3: CASGGIAGVLEQYF
V: TRBV29-1; size: NA; D: NA; J: TRBJ2-5; DNA: TGCAGCGTGGGGAGATCGTACCAAGAGACCCAGTACTTC; CDR3: CSVGRSYQETQYF
V: TRBV2; size: once; D: TRBD2; J: TRBJ2-3; DNA: TGTGCCAGCAGTGGTCTAAGCGGGAGTATCACAGATACGCAGTATTTT; CDR3: CASSGLSGSITDTQYF
V: TRBV15; size: NA; D: NA; J: TRBJ1-6; DNA: TGTGCCACCAGCAGAGATGGGGAGTGGAATTCACCCCTCCACTTT; CDR3: CATSRDGEWNSPLHF
V: TRBV19; size: NA; D: TRBD1; J: TRBJ2-3; DNA: TGTGCCAGTAGTCTGGCTTTACGGGACAGGGGATCAGATACGCAGTATTTT; CDR3: CASSLALRDRGSDTQYF
V: TRBV5-6; size: NA; D: NA; J: TRBJ1-3; DNA: TGTGCCAGCAGCTTGCGCAACCCACTCCCTGGAAACACCATATATTTT; CDR3: CASSLRNPLPGNTIYF
V: TRBV4-1; size: few; D: NA; J: TRBJ1-1; DNA: TGCGCCAGCAGTCCAAAGACAACGAACACTGAAGCTTTCTTT; CDR3: CASSPKTTNTEAFF
V: TRBV11-3; size: NA; D: TRBD1; J: TRBJ1-1; DNA: TGTGCCAGCAGCTTGACAGGGTTACGCACTGAAGCTTTCTTT; CDR3: CASSLTGLRTEAFF
V: TRBV10-3; size: NA; D: NA; J: TRBJ1-1; DNA: TGTGCCATCAGAAGCGTTCGGGGGAACACTGAAGCTTTCTTT; CDR3: CAIRSVRGNTEAFF
V: TRBV5-6; size: NA; D: NA; J: TRBJ1-1; DNA: TGTGCCAGCAGCTTGGGCAGAACACGAACTGAAGCTTTCTTT; CDR3: CASSLGRTRTEAFF
V: TRBV19; size: NA; D: TRBD2; J: TRBJ2-7; DNA: TGTGCCAGTAGTATACAGCGGGGTAGGTACGAGCAGTACTTC; CDR3: CASSIQRGRYEQYF
V: TRBV5-4; size: NA; D: NA; J: TRBJ2-1; DNA: TGTGCCAGCAGCTTGGTTGGACGGGGAGACAATGAGCAGTTCTTC; CDR3: CASSLVGRGDNEQFF
V: TRBV15; size: NA; D: TRBD2; J: TRBJ2-5; DNA: TGTGCCACCAGCAGAGGGTCTAGCGGACAAGAGACCCAGTACTTC; CDR3: CATSRGSSGQETQYF
V: TRBV6-1; size: NA; D: TRBD1; J: TRBJ1-2; DNA: TGTGCCAACCGGGACAGGGGTCCTGGCTACACCTTC; CDR3: CANRDRGPGYTF
V: TRBV5-8; size: NA; D: NA; J: TRBJ2-1; DNA: TGTGCCAGCAGCTTAGGAGGCAATGAGCAGTTCTTC; CDR3: CASSLGGNEQFF
V: TRBV19; size: once; D: NA; J: TRBJ1-5; DNA: TGTGCCAGTAGTATAGAGGCAGGGCAAAATCAGCCCCAGCATTTT; CDR3: CASSIEAGQNQPQHF
V: TRBV13; size: NA; D: NA; J: TRBJ1-2; DNA: TGTGCCAGCAGCTACTTACAGGGAAATGCTGGCTACACCTTC; CDR3: CASSYLQGNAGYTF
V: TRBV27; size: NA; D: NA; J: TRBJ2-7; DNA: TGTGCCACGGGTTTAATTTACGAGCAGTACTTC; CDR3: CATGLIYEQYF
V: TRBV27; size: NA; D: NA; J: TRBJ1-6; DNA: TGTGCCAGCAGAGAAGGAGGGAATTCACCCCTCCACTTT; CDR3: CASREGGNSPLHF
V: TRBV11-2; size: NA; D: TRBD1; J: TRBJ1-1; DNA: TGTGCCAGCAGCCCCAACAGGGGGCGCGGCACTGAAGCTTTCTTT; CDR3: CASSPNRGRGTEAFF
V: TRBV28; size: NA; D: TRBD2; J: TRBJ2-7; DNA: TGTGCCAGCAGCTCAGGCGGGAGGCTCTCCTACGAGCAGTACTTC; CDR3: CASSSGGRLSYEQYF
V: TRBV29-1; size: few; D: TRBD1; J: TRBJ2-7; DNA: TGCAGCGGTGGGGACAGGAATGGCAACGAGCAGTACTTC; CDR3: CSGGDRNGNEQYF
V: TRBV19; size: NA; D: NA; J: TRBJ2-1; DNA: TGTGCCAGTAGTATAGCGGGAGAACGGGACAATGAGCAGTTCTTC; CDR3: CASSIAGERDNEQFF